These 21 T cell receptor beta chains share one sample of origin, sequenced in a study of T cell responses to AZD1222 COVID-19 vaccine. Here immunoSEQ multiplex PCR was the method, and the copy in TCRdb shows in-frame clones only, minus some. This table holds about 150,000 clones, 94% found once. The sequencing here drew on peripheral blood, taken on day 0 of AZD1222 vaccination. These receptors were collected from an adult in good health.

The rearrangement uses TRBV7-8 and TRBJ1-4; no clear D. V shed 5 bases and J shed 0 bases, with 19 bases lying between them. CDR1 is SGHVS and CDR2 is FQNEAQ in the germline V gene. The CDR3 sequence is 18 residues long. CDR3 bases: TGTGCCAGCAGCCTTAGGATGAGCTGGGGTGCAACTAATGAAAAACTGTTTTTT. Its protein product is CASSLRMSWGATNEKLFF.

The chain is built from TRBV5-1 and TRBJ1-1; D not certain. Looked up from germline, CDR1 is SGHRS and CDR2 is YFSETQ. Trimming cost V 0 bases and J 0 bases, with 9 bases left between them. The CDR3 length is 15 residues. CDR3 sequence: CASSLVPEMNTEAFF. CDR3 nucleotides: TGCGCCAGCAGCTTGGTCCCAGAAATGAACACTGAAGCTTTCTTT.

The CDR3 loop is CASRGAGGELFF. CDR3 coding DNA: TGTGCCAGCAGGGGAGCTGGCGGGGAGCTGTTTTTT. This chain connects TRBV5-6 to TRBJ2-2, with TRBD2 as a possible D gene (5 bases). Trimming left V 5 bases short and J 7 bases short, with 9 bases between. The germline V gene encodes CDR1 SGHDT and CDR2 YYEEEE. CDR3 length: 12 residues.

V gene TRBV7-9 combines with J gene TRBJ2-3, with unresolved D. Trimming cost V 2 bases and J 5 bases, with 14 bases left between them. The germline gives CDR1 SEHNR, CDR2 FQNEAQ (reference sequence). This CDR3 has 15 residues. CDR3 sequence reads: CASSLPVPSRDTQYF. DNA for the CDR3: TGTGCCAGCAGCTTACCGGTACCTTCGAGAGATACGCAGTATTTT.

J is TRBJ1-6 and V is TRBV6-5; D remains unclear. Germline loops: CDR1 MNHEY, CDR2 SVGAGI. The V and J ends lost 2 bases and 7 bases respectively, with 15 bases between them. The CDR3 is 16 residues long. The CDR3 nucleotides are TGTGCCAGCAGTTACACAACTGGGGTCGCGAATTCACCCCTCCACTTT. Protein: CASSYTTGVANSPLHF.

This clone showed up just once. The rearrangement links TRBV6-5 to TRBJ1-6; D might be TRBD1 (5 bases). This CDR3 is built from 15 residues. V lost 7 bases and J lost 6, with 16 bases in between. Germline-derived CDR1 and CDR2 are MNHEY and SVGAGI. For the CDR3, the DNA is TGTGCCAGCACCTTAACCGGGGCCATTAATTCACCCCTCCACTTT. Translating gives CASTLTGAINSPLHF.

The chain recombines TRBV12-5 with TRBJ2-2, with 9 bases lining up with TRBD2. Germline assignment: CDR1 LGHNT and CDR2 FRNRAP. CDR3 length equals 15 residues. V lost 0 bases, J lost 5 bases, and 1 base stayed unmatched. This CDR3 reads CASGLVLAGTGELFF. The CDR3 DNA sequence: TGTGCTAGTGGTTTGGTACTAGCGGGTACCGGGGAGCTGTTTTTT.

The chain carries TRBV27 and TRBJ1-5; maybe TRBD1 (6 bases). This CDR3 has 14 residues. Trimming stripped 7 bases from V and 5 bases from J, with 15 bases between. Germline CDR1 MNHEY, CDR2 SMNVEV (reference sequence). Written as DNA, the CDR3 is TGTGCCAGCAACCCCGGGGGCTTGGATCAGCCCCAGCATTTT. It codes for CASNPGGLDQPQHF.

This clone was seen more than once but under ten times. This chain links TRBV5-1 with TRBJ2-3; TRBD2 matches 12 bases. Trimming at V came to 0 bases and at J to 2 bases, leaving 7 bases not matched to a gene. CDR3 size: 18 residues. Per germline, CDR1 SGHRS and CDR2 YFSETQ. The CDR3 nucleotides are TGCGCCAGCAGCTTGGTGCCTAGCGGGAGGGTCCTCACAGATACGCAGTATTTT. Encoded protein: CASSLVPSGRVLTDTQYF.

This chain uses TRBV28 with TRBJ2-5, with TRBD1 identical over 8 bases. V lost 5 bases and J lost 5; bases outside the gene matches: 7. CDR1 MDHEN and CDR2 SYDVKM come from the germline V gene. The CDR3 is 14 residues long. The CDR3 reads CASSVTGVRETQYF. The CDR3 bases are TGTGCCAGCAGTGTGACAGGGGTTCGGGAGACCCAGTACTTC.

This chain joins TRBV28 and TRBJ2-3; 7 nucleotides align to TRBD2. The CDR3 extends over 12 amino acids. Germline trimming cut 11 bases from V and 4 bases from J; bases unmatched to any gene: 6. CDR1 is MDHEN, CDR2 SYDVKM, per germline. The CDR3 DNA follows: TGTGCCTGGGGGGGGGTCGCAGATACGCAGTATTTT. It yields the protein CAWGGVADTQYF.

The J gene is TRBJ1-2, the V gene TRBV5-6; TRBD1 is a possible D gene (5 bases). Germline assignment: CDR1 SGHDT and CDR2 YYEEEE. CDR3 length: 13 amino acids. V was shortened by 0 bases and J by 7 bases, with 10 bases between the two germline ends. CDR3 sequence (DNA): TGTGCCAGCAGCTTGGAGGAGGGGCTTGGCTACACCTTC. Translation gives CASSLEEGLGYTF. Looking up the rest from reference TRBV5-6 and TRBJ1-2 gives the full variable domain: DAGVTQSPTHLIKTRGQQVTLRCSPKSGHDTVSWYQQALGQGPQFIFQYYEEEERQRGNFPDRFSGHQFPNYSSELNVNALLLGDSALYLCASSLEEGLGYTFGSGTRLTVV.

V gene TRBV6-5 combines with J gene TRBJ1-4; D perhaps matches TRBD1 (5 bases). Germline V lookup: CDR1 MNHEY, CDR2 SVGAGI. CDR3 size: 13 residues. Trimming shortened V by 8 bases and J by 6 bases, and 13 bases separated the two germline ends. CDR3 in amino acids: CASRTRFDEKLFF. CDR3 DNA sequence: TGTGCCAGCCGGACAAGGTTCGATGAAAAACTGTTTTTT.

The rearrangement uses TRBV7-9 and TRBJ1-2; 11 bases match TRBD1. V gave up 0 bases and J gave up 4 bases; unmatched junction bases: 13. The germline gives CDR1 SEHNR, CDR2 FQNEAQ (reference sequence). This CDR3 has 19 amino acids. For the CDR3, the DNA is TGTGCCAGCAGCTTAGCTGATTGGGGACAGGGGGTTCAAGGCTATGGCTACACCTTC. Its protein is CASSLADWGQGVQGYGYTF.

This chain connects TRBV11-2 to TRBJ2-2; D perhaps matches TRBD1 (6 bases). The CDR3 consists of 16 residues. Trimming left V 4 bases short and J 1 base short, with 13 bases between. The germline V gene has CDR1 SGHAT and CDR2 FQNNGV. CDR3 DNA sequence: TGTGCCAGCAGCTACCTAGGACAGATGAACACCGGGGAGCTGTTTTTT. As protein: CASSYLGQMNTGELFF. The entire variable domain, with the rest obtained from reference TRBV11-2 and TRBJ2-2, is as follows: EAGVAQSPRYKIIEKRQSVAFWCNPISGHATLYWYQQILGQGPKLLIQFQNNGVVDDSQLPKDRFSAERLKGVDSTLKIQPAKLEDSAVYLCASSYLGQMNTGELFFGEGSRLTVL.

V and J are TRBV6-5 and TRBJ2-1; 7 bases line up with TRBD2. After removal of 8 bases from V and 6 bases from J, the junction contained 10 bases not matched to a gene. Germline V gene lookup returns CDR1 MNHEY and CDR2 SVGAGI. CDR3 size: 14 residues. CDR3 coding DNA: TGTGCCAGCGACTGGGAGGGGCGCTTCAATGAGCAGTTCTTC. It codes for CASDWEGRFNEQFF.

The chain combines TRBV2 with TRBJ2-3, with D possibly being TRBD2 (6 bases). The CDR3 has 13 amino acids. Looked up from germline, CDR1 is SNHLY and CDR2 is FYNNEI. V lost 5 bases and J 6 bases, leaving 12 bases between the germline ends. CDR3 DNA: TGTGCCAGCAGTCGACTAGAAAGTGATACGCAGTATTTT. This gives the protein CASSRLESDTQYF.

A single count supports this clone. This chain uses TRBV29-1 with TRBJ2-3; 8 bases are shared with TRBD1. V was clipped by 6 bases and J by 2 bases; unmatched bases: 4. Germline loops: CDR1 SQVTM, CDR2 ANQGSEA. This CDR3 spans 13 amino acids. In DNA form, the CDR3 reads TGCAGCGTCCGACAGGGGTTCACAGATACGCAGTATTTT. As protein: CSVRQGFTDTQYF.

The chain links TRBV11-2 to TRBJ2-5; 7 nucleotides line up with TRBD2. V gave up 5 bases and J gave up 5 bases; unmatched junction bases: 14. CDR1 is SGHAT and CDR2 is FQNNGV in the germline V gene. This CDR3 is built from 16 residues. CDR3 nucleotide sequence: TGTGCCAGCAGCATCAGACTAGCTGGAAATGGGGAGACCCAGTACTTC. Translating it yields CASSIRLAGNGETQYF.

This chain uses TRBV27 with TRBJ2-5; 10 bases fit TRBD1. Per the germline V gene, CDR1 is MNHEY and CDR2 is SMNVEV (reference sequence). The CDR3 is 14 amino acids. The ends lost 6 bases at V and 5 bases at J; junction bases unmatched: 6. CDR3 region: CASRYRDRGETQYF. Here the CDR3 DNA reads TGTGCCAGCAGGTACCGGGACAGGGGCGAGACCCAGTACTTC.

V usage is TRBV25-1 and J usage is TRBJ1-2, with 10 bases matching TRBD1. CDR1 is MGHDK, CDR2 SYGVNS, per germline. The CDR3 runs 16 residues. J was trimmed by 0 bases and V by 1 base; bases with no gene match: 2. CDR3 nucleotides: TGTGCCAGCAGTGAATCAGGGACAGGGGCTAACTATGGCTACACCTTC. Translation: CASSESGTGANYGYTF.